This T cell receptor beta chain was profiled in a study of PD-1 blockade in mismatch repair-deficient tumors. A few counts support this clone. A few pembrolizumab responders had their TCRs sequenced. Sequencing was performed with immunoSEQ multiplex PCR; in TCRdb, only in-frame clones are kept and a portion is missing. The sample lists about 84,000 clones, over 70% occurring once. Germline V gene data show CDR1 as SGHTA and CDR2 as FQGNSA. With 5 bases removed from V and 1 base from J, the gap between germline ends came to 20 bases. CDR3 size: 18 residues. This TCR was sampled from an adult with mismatch repair-deficient cancer. This chain uses TRBV7-2 with TRBJ1-4; D might be TRBD1 (6 bases). The starting material was peripheral blood, obtained 12 weeks after starting pembrolizumab. CDR3 region: CASSPWGAEEETNEKLFF. CDR3 coding DNA: TGTGCCAGCAGCCCCTGGGGGGCCGAGGAGGAAACTAATGAAAAACTGTTTTTT.